A selection of T cell receptor beta chains follows, all from one sample in a study of cytomegalovirus exposure and HLA in healthy donors. The data were produced by immunoSEQ multiplex PCR, yet TCRdb's version contains in-frame clones alone and is incomplete. This table has about 150,000 clones, 65% to 85% appearing once. Sequences were obtained from PBMCs. The receptors originated from a male donor in good health and CMV-seronegative. CDR3s include the opening cysteine and the closing phenylalanine or tryptophan. A D gene is named only where the DNA matches it firmly. Part of the rows lack a size; the others show once, few, many or a class for expanded clones.

d_call: TRBD2; v_call: TRBV9; clone_size: -; j_call: TRBJ2-3; cdr3_aa: CASSPGLAGGPGGDTQYF; cdr3_nt: TGTGCCAGCAGCCCCGGACTAGCGGGGGGCCCCGGGGGAGATACGCAGTATTTT
d_call: TRBD1; v_call: TRBV5-1; clone_size: once; j_call: TRBJ1-1; cdr3_aa: CASSTDREGTEAFF; cdr3_nt: TGCGCCAGCAGCACCGACAGGGAAGGGACTGAAGCTTTCTTT
d_call: TRBD1; v_call: TRBV6-5; clone_size: -; j_call: TRBJ2-7; cdr3_aa: CASSDGLTGSEQYF; cdr3_nt: TGTGCCAGCAGCGACGGACTGACAGGGTCCGAGCAGTACTTC
d_call: -; v_call: TRBV7-9; clone_size: -; j_call: TRBJ2-7; cdr3_aa: CASSLGTYEQYF; cdr3_nt: TGTGCCAGCAGCTTAGGTACCTACGAGCAGTACTTC
d_call: -; v_call: TRBV28; clone_size: -; j_call: TRBJ2-7; cdr3_aa: CASSLFPGQSRSYEQYF; cdr3_nt: TGTGCCAGCAGTTTATTCCCAGGACAGAGCCGCTCCTACGAGCAGTACTTC
d_call: -; v_call: TRBV18; clone_size: -; j_call: TRBJ2-7; cdr3_aa: CASSPREYEQYF; cdr3_nt: TGTGCCAGCTCACCACGTGAGTACGAGCAGTACTTC
d_call: -; v_call: TRBV7-9; clone_size: -; j_call: TRBJ1-2; cdr3_aa: CASSHRQGHYTF; cdr3_nt: TGTGCCAGCAGTCACCGGCAGGGACACTACACCTTC
d_call: TRBD1; v_call: TRBV30; clone_size: -; j_call: TRBJ2-3; cdr3_aa: CAWSARDRGLGTDTQYF; cdr3_nt: TGTGCCTGGAGTGCCCGGGACAGGGGATTGGGAACAGATACGCAGTATTTT
d_call: TRBD2; v_call: TRBV25-1; clone_size: -; j_call: TRBJ2-1; cdr3_aa: CASSWTSGVYNEQFF; cdr3_nt: TGTGCCAGCAGCTGGACTAGCGGGGTGTACAATGAGCAGTTCTTC
d_call: TRBD2; v_call: TRBV7-9; clone_size: few; j_call: TRBJ2-1; cdr3_aa: CASSLFIGGGAYNEQFF; cdr3_nt: TGTGCCAGCAGCTTATTTATTGGCGGGGGGGCCTACAATGAGCAGTTCTTC
d_call: TRBD1; v_call: TRBV12-5; clone_size: -; j_call: TRBJ1-1; cdr3_aa: CASGLSQTGTNTEAFF; cdr3_nt: TGTGCTAGTGGTTTGAGCCAGACAGGGACTAACACTGAAGCTTTCTTT
d_call: TRBD1; v_call: TRBV6-6; clone_size: -; j_call: TRBJ2-2; cdr3_aa: CASSPTGYTGELFF; cdr3_nt: TGTGCCAGCAGTCCGACAGGGTACACCGGGGAGCTGTTTTTT
d_call: TRBD2; v_call: TRBV10-2; clone_size: -; j_call: TRBJ2-7; cdr3_aa: CASIAGLAGEQYF; cdr3_nt: TGCGCCAGCATAGCGGGACTAGCGGGGGAGCAGTACTTC
d_call: TRBD1; v_call: TRBV6-6; clone_size: -; j_call: TRBJ2-1; cdr3_aa: CASSLDRGSYNEQFF; cdr3_nt: TGTGCCAGCAGTTTGGACAGGGGCTCCTACAATGAGCAGTTCTTC
d_call: TRBD2; v_call: TRBV7-2; clone_size: -; j_call: TRBJ2-7; cdr3_aa: CASSQRTGEGLAGADEQYF; cdr3_nt: TGTGCCAGCAGCCAACGGACAGGGGAGGGACTAGCGGGAGCTGACGAGCAGTACTTC
d_call: -; v_call: TRBV5-1; clone_size: -; j_call: TRBJ1-5; cdr3_aa: CASPRGGSEPQHF; cdr3_nt: TGCGCCAGCCCTAGGGGGGGTTCCGAGCCCCAGCATTTT
d_call: -; v_call: TRBV2; clone_size: few; j_call: TRBJ1-5; cdr3_aa: CASTYRYSNQPQHF; cdr3_nt: TGTGCCAGTACTTACAGGTATAGCAATCAGCCCCAGCATTTT